This TCR beta chain was identified in a study of blood T cell repertoires in COVID-19. Participant ages covered roughly 18 to 89 years across 24 US areas. The table came from immunoSEQ multiplex PCR; TCRdb's copy has only in-frame clones and leaves some out. This table holds roughly 190,000 clones, roughly 84% found once. Source material: PBMCs or T cells enriched from blood (not recorded which). This TCR came from a woman aged 25 to 39 who had recovered from COVID-19.

The CDR3 loop is CASSSGGAGVYGYTF. For the CDR3, the DNA is TGTGCCAGCAGTTCAGGGGGCGCGGGGGTCTATGGCTACACCTTC. J is TRBJ1-2 and V is TRBV28; 8 bases match TRBD1. Trimming at V came to 4 bases and at J to 4 bases, leaving 8 bases not matched to a gene. There are 15 residues in the CDR3. Germline CDR1 is MDHEN and CDR2 is SYDVKM.